Each of the 20 T cell receptor beta chains below was sequenced from the same sample in a study of blood T cell repertoires in COVID-19. The assay was immunoSEQ multiplex PCR, and TCRdb's table has in-frame clones only and misses some. Among some 210,000 clones listed, about 91% were seen once. Specimen: peripheral blood. The origin of the receptors is a man aged 25-45 years with acute or convalescent COVID-19.

This chain links TRBV6-5 with TRBJ1-6, with D maybe TRBD1 (6 bases). CDR1 MNHEY and CDR2 SVGAGI come from the germline V gene. The V end lost 6 bases, the J end lost 0 bases, and 9 bases lay between the germline ends. CDR3 length equals 15 residues. The CDR3 is CASRGHSSYNSPLHF. DNA of the CDR3: TGTGCCAGCAGGGGACATAGCTCCTATAATTCACCCCTCCACTTT.

V and J are TRBV6-1 and TRBJ2-3; TRBD2 matches at 9 bases. The CDR3 runs to 16 residues. V shed 0 bases and J 2 bases; nucleotides not matched to a gene: 3. Germline V gene sequence: CDR1 MNHNS, CDR2 SASEGT. The CDR3 DNA is TGTGCCAGCAGTGAAGCCCTAGCGGGGTTCACAGATACGCAGTATTTT. This encodes CASSEALAGFTDTQYF.

The chain uses TRBV3-1 (or the pseudogene TRBV3-2) and TRBJ2-5, with 8 bases matching TRBD2. This CDR3 has 15 residues. Germline V gene data show CDR1 as LGHDT and CDR2 as YNNKEL (reference sequence). After removal of 3 bases from V and 4 bases from J, the junction contained 7 bases not matched to a gene. The CDR3 loop reads CASSHQRERRETQYF. The CDR3 DNA reads as TGTGCCAGCAGCCACCAGCGGGAGAGGAGAGAGACCCAGTACTTC.

This chain connects TRBV5-1 to TRBJ2-1; D remains ambiguous. This CDR3 comprises 12 residues. Germline V gene sequence: CDR1 SGHRS, CDR2 YFSETQ. The V and J ends lost 0 bases and 7 bases respectively, with 5 bases between them. This CDR3 reads CASSLGGNEQFF. CDR3 bases: TGCGCCAGCAGCTTGGGAGGAAATGAGCAGTTCTTC.

This clone showed up just once. The chain combines TRBV24-1 with TRBJ1-1; D unclear. V dropped 4 bases and J dropped 1 base, with 12 bases sitting between them. The germline V gene encodes CDR1 KGHDR and CDR2 SFDVKD. The CDR3 loop spans 15 amino acids. For the CDR3, the DNA is TGTGCCACCAGTGACCCTCGGGGATCGAACACTGAAGCTTTCTTT. Its translation is CATSDPRGSNTEAFF.

CDR3 sequence: CASSLSSGSRETQYF. CDR3 DNA sequence: TGCGCCAGCAGCCTCAGTAGCGGGAGTCGAGAGACCCAGTACTTC. The chain combines TRBV4-1 with TRBJ2-5; TRBD2 matches 9 bases. The V gene end was trimmed by 4 bases and the J gene end by 4 bases; junction bases not matched to a gene: 7. Germline loops: CDR1 MGHRA, CDR2 YSYEKL. The CDR3 has 15 amino acids.

The rearrangement uses TRBV28 and TRBJ1-1; the D gene is possibly TRBD1 (5 bases). The CDR3 runs 17 residues. CDR1 MDHEN and CDR2 SYDVKM come from the germline V gene. Trimming removed 4 bases at V and 4 bases at J, with 22 bases between. CDR3 sequence (DNA): TGTGCCAGCAGTTCACCCCCGGGGGGTGCGGTAGGCACTGAAGCTTTCTTT. The encoded protein is CASSSPPGGAVGTEAFF.

The V and J genes are TRBV3-1 (or the pseudogene TRBV3-2) and TRBJ1-6; TRBD1 aligns across 7 bases. The junction had 6 bases not matched to a gene; V was cut back by 4 bases and J by 0 bases. In germline, CDR1 is LGHDT, CDR2 YNNKEL (reference sequence). This CDR3 spans 17 amino acids. The DNA for the CDR3 is TGTGCCAGCAGCCCGGACAGGACGAGCTCCTATAATTCACCCCTCCACTTT. Its protein is CASSPDRTSSYNSPLHF.

This sequence joins TRBV5-1 and TRBJ2-1; D gene unclear. Between the trimmed V and J ends, which lost 1 base and 1 base, there was a span of 9 bases. CDR1 and CDR2 (germline): SGHRS, YFSETQ. The CDR3 is 15 residues long. As DNA, the CDR3 is TGCGCCAGCAGCTTGAGTTGGGCTTCCTACAATGAGCAGTTCTTC. Translated: CASSLSWASYNEQFF.

About this clone itself: The sample holds other DNA sequences that translate to the same CDR3. The chain links TRBV30 to TRBJ1-5; TRBD1 matches 9 bases. The length of the CDR3 is 14 residues. The V segment lost 1 base and the J segment 4 bases; nucleotides outside the gene matches: 2. CDR1 and CDR2 (germline): GTSNPN, SVGIG (reference sequence). The CDR3 DNA reads TGTGCCTGGAGTGGACAGGGGGGGAATCAGCCCCAGCATTTT. Amino acids: CAWSGQGGNQPQHF.

The chain carries TRBV5-5 and TRBJ1-3; D is unclear. V lost 4 bases to trimming and J lost 4 bases, with 9 bases between them. The CDR3 has 13 residues. Looked up from germline, CDR1 is SGHKS and CDR2 is YYEKEE (reference sequence). CDR3 DNA: TGTGCCAGCAGCGAGGTTCCGGGAAACACCATATATTTT. Translating gives CASSEVPGNTIYF.

The chain has TRBV5-8 and TRBJ2-7; D is perhaps TRBD1 (6 bases). The CDR3 spans 15 residues. The germline V and J ends were trimmed by 4 bases and 5 bases, with 19 bases remaining between them. In germline, CDR1 is SGHTS, CDR2 YDEGEE. This CDR3 is CASSLGLGARDEQYF. The CDR3 DNA reads as TGTGCCAGCAGCCTTGGTCTGGGGGCACGGGACGAGCAGTACTTC.

This clone has more than one count but fewer than ten. The genes are TRBV9 and TRBJ1-6; D is possibly TRBD1 (5 bases). The CDR3 sequence is 17 residues long. Trimming removed 4 bases at V and 10 bases at J, with 24 bases between. CDR1 and CDR2 from the germline V gene are SGDLS and YYNGEE. CDR3 in amino acids: CASSTQPAGGEGSPLHF. The CDR3 region has the DNA TGTGCCAGCAGCACTCAACCCGCGGGGGGAGAGGGCTCACCCCTCCACTTT.

This chain uses TRBV29-1 with TRBJ1-3; TRBD1 is a possible D gene (6 bases). Per the germline V gene, CDR1 is SQVTM and CDR2 is ANQGSEA. The CDR3 runs 14 residues. V lost 4 bases and J lost 2, with 12 bases in between. The CDR3 nucleotides are TGCAGCGTTGTTGGGGGCAGTGCTGGAAACACCATATATTTT. Amino acid sequence: CSVVGGSAGNTIYF.

This chain connects TRBV5-1 to TRBJ1-1, with 8 bases that match TRBD1. Trimming took 3 bases from V and 6 from J; bases not matched to a gene: 19. CDR1 is SGHRS and CDR2 is YFSETQ in the germline V gene. The CDR3 contains 18 residues. The CDR3 region is CASSSKGSSGTGNPEAFF. CDR3 in DNA: TGCGCCAGCAGCTCCAAGGGGAGCTCCGGGACAGGAAATCCTGAAGCTTTCTTT.

The chain couples TRBV5-6 to TRBJ2-4; TRBD2 is a possible D gene (6 bases). The CDR3 is 16 amino acids. V lost 0 bases and J lost 7, with 17 bases in between. CDR1 is SGHDT and CDR2 is YYEEEE in the germline V gene. CDR3 nucleotides: TGTGCCAGCAGCTTGGAAAGAGCGAATGGAGGGAACATTCAGTACTTC. Protein: CASSLERANGGNIQYF.

The rearrangement joins TRBV10-3 to TRBJ1-5; 10 nucleotides line up with TRBD1. The V and J ends lost 5 bases and 6 bases, in that order; junction bases with no gene match: 7. This CDR3 has 15 residues. Germline values: CDR1 ENHRY, CDR2 SYGVKD. CDR3 DNA: TGTGCCATCAGTTTGTCGGGACAGGGGAGTCAGCCCCAGCATTTT. Translating it yields CAISLSGQGSQPQHF.

This clone was seen just once. The gene calls are TRBV27 and TRBJ2-3; 14 positions agree with TRBD2. Germline V gene lookup returns CDR1 MNHEY and CDR2 SMNVEV (reference sequence). This CDR3 contains 17 residues. V shed 6 bases, J shed 3 bases, and the junction held 8 bases outside the gene matches. The CDR3 sequence is CASRPRLAGGSTDTQYF. Here the CDR3 DNA reads TGTGCCAGCAGACCCCGACTAGCGGGAGGGTCGACAGATACGCAGTATTTT.

V is TRBV7-9 and J is TRBJ1-4; TRBD1 agrees at 7 bases. Germline V gene lookup returns CDR1 SEHNR and CDR2 FQNEAQ (reference sequence). The CDR3 is 17 amino acids. V shed 5 bases and J 3 bases; nucleotides not matched to a gene: 12. The CDR3 DNA is TGTGCCAGCAGCCCCCGTGGAGGGGGCGCGGCTAATGAAAAACTGTTTTTT. Its protein product is CASSPRGGGAANEKLFF.

The CDR3 region is CASSPGLEVGGLYNEQFF. The CDR3 DNA reads as TGTGCCAGCAGTCCGGGACTTGAGGTGGGTGGACTCTACAATGAGCAGTTCTTC. This chain joins TRBV5-4 and TRBJ2-1; D is possibly TRBD2 (6 bases). The CDR3 covers 18 residues. Deletions cut 5 bases from V and 3 bases from J, with 24 bases between. Germline-derived CDR1 and CDR2 are SGHNT and YYREEE (reference sequence).